The text below deals with one T cell receptor (beta chain). The sample comes from a study of monozygotic twins with inflammatory bowel disease. CDR3 length equals 17 residues. Researchers used 3500 ng of total RNA for each TCR library. TCRdb re-called the 5' RACE reads; every CDR3 protein appears as one record, without DNA. The table lists about 380,000 distinct CDR3 sequences, with 2.6% in the top ten. Sequencing was carried out using blood. The origin of this receptor is a human donor with ulcerative colitis or Crohn's disease, or a healthy co-twin of an affected twin (not recorded which). This chain joins TRBV12-3 or TRBV12-4 and TRBJ2-7; the D call from TCRdb, TRBD1, cannot be confirmed without DNA. CDR3 protein: CASSLALATGRPYEQYF.